The 23 T cell receptor beta chains below all came from one sample that was sequenced in a study of OX40 agonist ivuxolimab in advanced cancers. Assay: immunoSEQ multiplex PCR; the TCRdb copy retains only in-frame clones and omits some. The sample has about 83,000 clones; 84% are singletons. The specimen was CD4+ or CD8+ T cells sorted from blood, collected in a trial of the OX40 agonist ivuxolimab. Receptors originate from an adult with an advanced solid tumor such as melanoma, head and neck, liver or kidney cancer.

J is TRBJ1-3 and V is TRBV28, with D hard to call. CDR3 length equals 14 residues. V dropped 5 bases and J dropped 0 bases, with 8 bases sitting between them. Germline V gives CDR1 MDHEN, CDR2 SYDVKM. CDR3 region: CASSTRNSGNTIYF. CDR3 DNA: TGTGCCAGCAGTACCAGGAACTCTGGAAACACCATATATTTT.

The CDR3 reads CASSRDLQETQYF. CDR3 DNA: TGTGCCAGCAGCCGGGACCTCCAAGAGACCCAGTACTTC. This chain uses TRBV7-7 with TRBJ2-5; D tentatively reads TRBD1 or TRBD2 (5 bases each). CDR1 is SSHAT and CDR2 is FNYEAQ in the germline V gene (reference sequence). This CDR3 contains 13 residues. V was trimmed by 5 bases and J by 1 base, leaving 8 bases between them. Using reference TRBV7-7 and TRBJ2-5 for the parts outside the CDR3, the full variable domain is GAGVSQSPRYKVTKRGQDVTLRCDPISSHATLYWYQQALGQGPEFLTYFNYEAQPDKSGLPSDRFSAERPEGSISTLTIQRTEQRDSAMYRCASSRDLQETQYFGPGTRLLVL.

This chain connects TRBV9 to TRBJ2-6; perhaps TRBD1 as D (6 bases). Trimming took 5 bases from V and 0 from J, leaving 12 bases between them. This CDR3 contains 16 residues. The germline V gene has CDR1 SGDLS and CDR2 YYNGEE. CDR3 DNA: TGTGCCAGCAGGGGGACATCTAGCTCTGGGGCCAACGTCCTGACTTTC. Translated: CASRGTSSSGANVLTF.

The chain links TRBV2 to TRBJ2-2; 9 bases are shared with TRBD1. Germline V gives CDR1 SNHLY, CDR2 FYNNEI. This CDR3 spans 15 amino acids. The V gene end was trimmed by 6 bases and the J gene end by 6 bases; junction bases not matched to a gene: 8. CDR3 nucleotides: TGTGCCAGCAGGCCCGGGACAGGGTTTGCCGGGGAGCTGTTTTTT. Translated, it gives CASRPGTGFAGELFF.

The chain couples TRBV2 to TRBJ2-1, with D possibly matching TRBD2 (5 bases). The CDR3 spans 16 residues. V lost 6 bases to trimming and J lost 6 bases, with 21 bases between them. Looked up from germline, CDR1 is SNHLY and CDR2 is FYNNEI. The CDR3 region is CASSASLELASNEQFF. In nucleotides, the CDR3 is TGTGCCAGCAGCGCTAGCCTAGAGCTAGCTTCCAATGAGCAGTTCTTC.

The CDR3 region is CSSGPGAGTEAFF. In DNA, the CDR3 is TGCAGCTCGGGGCCAGGGGCGGGCACTGAAGCTTTCTTT. V is TRBV29-1 and J is TRBJ1-1; possibly TRBD1 for D (6 bases). Per the germline V gene, CDR1 is SQVTM and CDR2 is ANQGSEA. There are 13 residues in the CDR3. The ends were cut back, 8 bases at V and 4 bases at J, with 17 bases in the middle.

The chain joins TRBV12-5 to TRBJ1-1, with 7 bases identical to TRBD1. The V gene's germline CDR1 is LGHNT and CDR2 FRNRAP. The trim removed 0 bases at V and 1 base at J, leaving 8 bases unmatched. CDR3 length equals 17 residues. CDR3 sequence: CASGLVRRQGENTEAFF. The DNA for the CDR3 is TGTGCTAGTGGTTTGGTACGGCGACAGGGAGAGAACACTGAAGCTTTCTTT.

V and J are TRBV7-9 and TRBJ2-1, with a weak D call TRBD2 (6 bases). V was cut by 6 bases and J by 7 bases, with 19 bases left in between. Germline V gives CDR1 SEHNR, CDR2 FQNEAQ (reference sequence). This CDR3 is 15 amino acids long. CDR3 DNA sequence: TGTGCCAGCAGGTCCCGGGGCGGGGACTCGAATGAGCAGTTCTTC. Translating it yields CASRSRGGDSNEQFF.

V is TRBV11-2 and J is TRBJ2-3; D might be TRBD1 (6 bases). This CDR3 comprises 13 residues. Germline V CDR1 and CDR2: SGHAT, FQNNGV. Trimming removed 0 bases at V and 7 bases at J, with 8 bases between. CDR3 region: CASSLDRDNTQYF. The CDR3 DNA reads TGTGCCAGCAGCTTAGACAGGGACAATACGCAGTATTTT.

The gene calls are TRBV7-3 and TRBJ2-2, with 7 bases fitting TRBD1. In germline, CDR1 is SGHTA, CDR2 FQGTGA. This CDR3 has 16 residues. J gave up 0 bases and V 5 bases, and 6 bases lay outside the gene matches. CDR3 in amino acids: CASSPAGGTNTGELFF. CDR3 nucleotide sequence: TGTGCCAGCAGCCCTGCAGGGGGTACGAACACCGGGGAGCTGTTTTTT.

The chain couples TRBV9 to TRBJ1-1; D possibly corresponds to TRBD1 (6 bases). Trimming removed 2 bases from V and 1 base from J, with 12 bases in between. CDR1 and CDR2 (germline): SGDLS, YYNGEE. The CDR3 sequence is 15 residues long. Here the CDR3 DNA reads TGTGCCAGCAGCGTCCGGACAGACCGGAACACTGAAGCTTTCTTT. As protein: CASSVRTDRNTEAFF. The entire variable domain, with the rest obtained from reference TRBV9 and TRBJ1-1, is as follows: DSGVTQTPKHLITATGQRVTLRCSPRSGDLSVYWYQQSLDQGLQFLIQYYNGEERAKGNILERFSAQQFPDLHSELNLSSLELGDSALYFCASSVRTDRNTEAFFGQGTRLTVV.

This clone was found a few times. The rearrangement joins TRBV7-9 to TRBJ1-5; no clear D. The CDR3 runs 15 residues. Germline V lookup: CDR1 SEHNR, CDR2 FQNEAQ (reference sequence). Trimming shortened V by 3 bases and J by 3 bases, and 12 bases separated the two germline ends. This CDR3 reads CASSLGTGNNQPQHF. DNA for the CDR3: TGTGCCAGCAGCTTGGGCACCGGGAACAATCAGCCCCAGCATTTT.

Only a few counts were recorded for this clone. The chain combines TRBV28 with TRBJ2-6; D is unresolved. V gave up 2 bases and J gave up 0 bases, with 2 bases separating them. In germline, CDR1 is MDHEN, CDR2 SYDVKM. The CDR3 length is 14 residues. The CDR3 region is CASSLVSGANVLTF. DNA of the CDR3: TGTGCCAGCAGTTTAGTCTCTGGGGCCAACGTCCTGACTTTC.

This rearrangement joins TRBV19 to TRBJ1-5; D is undetermined. The V end lost 7 bases, the J end lost 0 bases, and 10 bases lay between the germline ends. The CDR3 contains 14 residues. CDR1 LNHDA and CDR2 SQIVND come from the germline V gene (reference sequence). CDR3 in amino acids: CASNTDYSNQPQHF. Written as DNA, the CDR3 is TGTGCCAGTAACACAGATTATAGCAATCAGCCCCAGCATTTT.

The genes are TRBV19 and TRBJ2-1; the match to TRBD2 covers 9 bases. The V segment lost 3 bases and the J segment 6 bases; nucleotides outside the gene matches: 15. The germline gives CDR1 LNHDA, CDR2 SQIVND (reference sequence). CDR3 size: 18 residues. The CDR3 loop reads CASSIVTVAGAMGNEQFF. The CDR3 bases are TGTGCCAGTAGTATCGTGACGGTAGCGGGGGCTATGGGCAATGAGCAGTTCTTC.

The chain couples TRBV7-3 to TRBJ1-1; D ambiguous. This CDR3 region has 14 residues. V was trimmed by 2 bases and J by 0 bases, leaving 7 bases between them. Germline V gene lookup returns CDR1 SGHTA and CDR2 FQGTGA. CDR3 sequence: CASSLERVNTEAFF. CDR3 sequence (DNA): TGTGCCAGCAGCTTAGAACGGGTGAACACTGAAGCTTTCTTT.

The chain couples TRBV9 to TRBJ1-2, with TRBD1 as a possible D gene (5 bases). This CDR3 region has 13 residues. Trimming took 8 bases from V and 7 from J, leaving 18 bases between them. Germline V gene lookup returns CDR1 SGDLS and CDR2 YYNGEE. In nucleotides, the CDR3 is TGTGCCAGTACACCGTCATGGGGCGGTGGCTACACCTTC. It specifies CASTPSWGGGYTF.

This sequence joins TRBV30 and TRBJ2-5; tentative D call: TRBD1 (5 bases). Germline V lookup: CDR1 GTSNPN, CDR2 SVGIG (reference sequence). The CDR3 runs to 15 residues. The V end lost 0 bases, the J end lost 4 bases, and 15 bases lay between the germline ends. CDR3 sequence (DNA): TGTGCCTGGAGTGTAGGGTCCCAGGGCAGAGAGACCCAGTACTTC. This translates into CAWSVGSQGRETQYF.

The sample holds one count of this clone. The rearrangement links TRBV18 to TRBJ2-7; 11 bases align to TRBD1. This CDR3 is built from 15 residues. J gave up 6 bases and V 2 bases, and 6 bases lay outside the gene matches. Germline assignment: CDR1 KGHSH and CDR2 LQKENI. CDR3 coding DNA: TGTGCCAGCTCACCAAGTATGGGACAGGGGGTCGAGCAGTACTTC. Its translation is CASSPSMGQGVEQYF.

This clone was seen only once. V usage is TRBV11-2 and J usage is TRBJ2-3, with 7 bases aligning to TRBD1. The CDR3 runs 18 residues. V was clipped by 5 bases and J by 2 bases; unmatched bases: 16. CDR1 and CDR2 (germline): SGHAT, FQNNGV. In nucleotides, the CDR3 is TGTGCCAGCAGCCCAAATTTAGGGGGCGTGGGACACACAGATACGCAGTATTTT. Translated, it gives CASSPNLGGVGHTDTQYF.

This sequence joins TRBV5-1 and TRBJ2-7; D possibly corresponds to TRBD1 (5 bases). V was cut by 1 base and J by 5 bases, with 19 bases left in between. The CDR3 totals 16 residues. Per germline, CDR1 SGHRS and CDR2 YFSETQ. CDR3 coding DNA: TGCGCCAGCAGCTTGTTAGTGACAGAAAAAGCCCACGAGCAGTACTTC. Translated: CASSLLVTEKAHEQYF.

The V call is TRBV19, the J call TRBJ1-4, with D maybe TRBD1 (5 bases). V shed 6 bases and J shed 3 bases, with 11 bases lying between them. The CDR3 contains 14 residues. Germline V CDR1 and CDR2: LNHDA, SQIVND (reference sequence). DNA for the CDR3: TGTGCCAGTAGGGATGGGGGAGCTAATGAAAAACTGTTTTTT. Translating it yields CASRDGGANEKLFF.

The chain couples TRBV5-1 to TRBJ2-3, with D uncertain. V lost 4 bases to trimming and J lost 3 bases, with 9 bases between them. The CDR3 runs to 13 residues. Germline-derived CDR1 and CDR2 are SGHRS and YFSETQ. CDR3 nucleotide sequence: TGCGCCAGCAGCCCCCAGCAAACAGATACGCAGTATTTT. The encoded protein is CASSPQQTDTQYF.